What follows are 23 T cell receptor beta chains derived from one specimen sequenced in a study of blood T cell repertoires in COVID-19. Sequencing was performed with immunoSEQ multiplex PCR; in TCRdb, only in-frame clones are kept and a portion is missing. Found here are around 200,000 clones, more than 70% of them singletons; the top ten hold around 6%. Sample: PBMCs or T cells enriched from blood (not recorded which). Every receptor here comes from a man between 40 and 49 years old with acute COVID-19.

This clone turned up a few times. The V gene is TRBV7-7, the J gene TRBJ2-7; D possibly corresponds to TRBD2 (6 bases). CDR1 is SSHAT, CDR2 FNYEAQ, per germline (reference sequence). The CDR3 covers 16 residues. The V end was cut by 3 bases, the J end by 2 bases, with 17 bases between. CDR3 loop: CASSLWPASGAYEQYF. CDR3 DNA sequence: TGTGCCAGCAGCTTGTGGCCGGCCTCGGGGGCCTACGAGCAGTACTTC.

This chain joins TRBV30 and TRBJ1-5; D may be TRBD1 (5 bases). The germline V and J ends were trimmed by 2 bases and 7 bases, with 9 bases remaining between them. Per germline, CDR1 GTSNPN and CDR2 SVGIG (reference sequence). The CDR3 has 12 residues. CDR3: CAWSRWGQPQHF. In nucleotides, the CDR3 is TGTGCCTGGAGTCGTTGGGGCCAGCCCCAGCATTTT.

J is TRBJ1-1 and V is TRBV27; 9 bases fit TRBD1. This CDR3 region has 14 residues. CDR1 is MNHEY, CDR2 SMNVEV, per germline (reference sequence). The J segment lost 4 bases and the V segment lost 5 bases, leaving 5 bases of the junction unmatched. This chain's CDR3 is CASSADRGGTEAFF. The DNA for the CDR3 is TGTGCCAGCAGTGCGGACAGGGGTGGCACTGAAGCTTTCTTT.

The chain couples TRBV4-1 to TRBJ1-1, with 7 positions matching TRBD1. Trimming took 4 bases from V and 0 from J; bases not matched to a gene: 8. CDR1 MGHRA and CDR2 YSYEKL come from the germline V gene. The CDR3 runs to 16 residues. DNA for the CDR3: TGCGCCAGCAGCCCTACCCGGGACAGATTGAACACTGAAGCTTTCTTT. Translation: CASSPTRDRLNTEAFF.

Here the CDR3 reads CASSSGRFSNTGELFF. The CDR3 DNA follows: TGTGCCAGCAGTTCTGGGAGGTTTTCGAACACCGGGGAGCTGTTTTTT. The chain couples TRBV28 to TRBJ2-2; D is possibly TRBD2 (6 bases). Germline CDR1 and CDR2: MDHEN and SYDVKM. This CDR3 has 16 amino acids. Trimming stripped 4 bases from V and 0 bases from J, with 12 bases between.

V is TRBV19 and J is TRBJ2-7, with TRBD1 matching over 7 bases. The V gene end was trimmed by 7 bases and the J gene end by 3 bases; junction bases not matched to a gene: 15. The CDR3 is made up of 16 amino acids. Germline V gene lookup returns CDR1 LNHDA and CDR2 SQIVND (reference sequence). Here the CDR3 reads CASTESGDSPHYEQYF. The DNA of the CDR3 is TGTGCCAGTACCGAATCAGGGGACAGCCCTCACTACGAGCAGTACTTC.

This chain connects TRBV7-3 to TRBJ1-2; D is undetermined. The CDR3 sequence is 13 residues long. V lost 5 bases, J lost 6 bases, and 13 bases lay in between. Germline loops: CDR1 SGHTA, CDR2 FQGTGA. CDR3 loop: CASSPIQRNGYTF. CDR3 coding DNA: TGTGCCAGCAGCCCCATCCAGCGCAATGGCTACACCTTC.

The chain uses TRBV3-1 (or the pseudogene TRBV3-2) and TRBJ2-1, with 10 bases matching TRBD1. Per germline, CDR1 LGHDT and CDR2 YNNKEL (reference sequence). V gave up 4 bases and J gave up 15 bases; unmatched junction bases: 3. This CDR3 comprises 11 residues. The CDR3 region has the DNA TGTGCCAGCAGCCTAGGGGACAGGGGGTTCTTC. This translates into CASSLGDRGFF.

The rearrangement joins TRBV10-3 to TRBJ2-7, with D maybe TRBD2 (5 bases). The CDR3 consists of 11 residues. The germline CDR1 and CDR2 sequences are ENHRY and SYGVKD. V lost 8 bases to trimming and J lost 6 bases, with 11 bases between them. The CDR3 loop is CAISSGVEQYF. The CDR3 nucleotides read TGTGCCATCTCCAGCGGAGTCGAGCAGTACTTC.

This chain links TRBV4-1 with TRBJ2-1, with 8 positions matching TRBD1. V shed 3 bases and J 4 bases; nucleotides not matched to a gene: 8. Germline lookup yields CDR1 MGHRA and CDR2 YSYEKL. The CDR3 extends over 16 amino acids. For the CDR3, the DNA is TGCGCCAGCAGCCAGGCCACAGGGGGTCTATACAATGAGCAGTTCTTC. Protein sequence: CASSQATGGLYNEQFF.

CDR3 nucleotides: TGTGCCAGCAGTTCCGAGGACTTCCGGCAGTTCTTC. It is translated as CASSSEDFRQFF. The J gene is TRBJ2-1, the V gene TRBV6-5; the D gene is possibly TRBD2 (5 bases). Germline assignment: CDR1 MNHEY and CDR2 SVGAGI. The CDR3 spans 12 residues. V lost 4 bases and J lost 12, with 13 bases in between.

This chain connects TRBV14 to TRBJ2-7, with D perhaps TRBD1 (6 bases). This CDR3 is 12 amino acids long. The V gene's germline CDR1 is SGHDN and CDR2 FVKESK. V lost 4 bases, J lost 3 bases, and 7 bases lay in between. The CDR3 sequence is CASSLQGYEQYF. The CDR3 DNA sequence: TGTGCCAGCAGCCTACAGGGCTACGAGCAGTACTTC.

The chain combines TRBV6-5 with TRBJ1-4; unclear D gene. Germline CDR1 is MNHEY and CDR2 is SVGAGI. The V gene lost 0 bases and the J gene lost 6 bases, with 11 bases spanning the gap. This CDR3 has 15 amino acids. This chain's CDR3 is CASSYSGVSYEKLFF. The DNA of the CDR3 is TGTGCCAGCAGTTACTCGGGAGTTTCGTATGAAAAACTGTTTTTT.

The V gene is TRBV18, the J gene TRBJ2-3; perhaps TRBD1 as D (6 bases). The CDR3 is 14 residues long. V was pared by 4 bases and J by 6 bases, with 14 bases between. Per germline, CDR1 KGHSH and CDR2 LQKENI. CDR3 amino acids: CASSLIQGADTQYF. CDR3 bases: TGTGCCAGCTCACTAATACAGGGTGCCGATACGCAGTATTTT.

The chain is built from TRBV7-9 and TRBJ2-5; 11 bases are shared with TRBD2. The CDR3 covers 15 residues. Per the germline V gene, CDR1 is SEHNR and CDR2 is FQNEAQ (reference sequence). The junction had 7 bases not matched to a gene; V was cut back by 5 bases and J by 5 bases. The chain's CDR3 is CASSALAGVGETQYF. CDR3 DNA sequence: TGTGCCAGCAGCGCACTAGCGGGAGTTGGTGAGACCCAGTACTTC.

The chain is built from TRBV6-5 and TRBJ2-5, with TRBD2 identical over 8 bases. Germline V gene lookup returns CDR1 MNHEY and CDR2 SVGAGI. J gave up 5 bases and V 8 bases, and 13 bases lay outside the gene matches. The CDR3 loop spans 15 amino acids. The chain's CDR3 is CASLASGWRAETQYF. CDR3 in DNA: TGTGCCAGCTTGGCTAGCGGGTGGCGCGCCGAGACCCAGTACTTC.

J is TRBJ2-7 and V is TRBV5-1, with 9 bases lining up with TRBD2. Losses at the gene ends were 1 base for V and 3 bases for J; bases not matched to a gene: 14. The CDR3 totals 18 residues. The V gene's germline CDR1 is SGHRS and CDR2 YFSETQ. CDR3 in amino acids: CASSLWFSVAGGDYEQYF. CDR3 sequence (DNA): TGCGCCAGCAGCTTGTGGTTCTCAGTGGCGGGAGGGGACTACGAGCAGTACTTC.

The chain uses TRBV3-1 (or the pseudogene TRBV3-2) and TRBJ2-3, with 9 bases lining up with TRBD2. The V gene's germline CDR1 is LGHDT and CDR2 YNNKEL (reference sequence). This CDR3 contains 16 residues. Germline trimming cut 4 bases from V and 6 bases from J; bases unmatched to any gene: 11. This chain's CDR3 is CASSPAFGGRADTQYF. CDR3 bases: TGTGCCAGCAGCCCCGCCTTTGGCGGGAGGGCCGATACGCAGTATTTT.

The table lists this clone with a count of one. The chain carries TRBV6-6 and TRBJ1-5; 9 positions match TRBD1. This CDR3 has 16 amino acids. CDR1 MNHNY and CDR2 SVGAGI come from the germline V gene (reference sequence). With V trimmed by 4 bases and J by 5 bases, 9 bases remained unmatched. CDR3: CASSSTGGAGYQPQHF. The CDR3 coding sequence is TGTGCCAGCAGTTCCACAGGGGGCGCCGGATATCAGCCCCAGCATTTT.

The chain uses TRBV5-3 and TRBJ2-2; D perhaps matches TRBD2 (6 bases). TRBV5-3 is reported as an ORF; its role is uncertain. This CDR3 is 13 amino acids long. Between the trimmed V and J ends, which lost 8 bases and 4 bases, there was a span of 12 bases. In DNA form, the CDR3 reads TGTGCCAGCAAACTAGCCTCCACCGGGGAGCTGTTTTTT. Its protein product is CASKLASTGELFF.

CDR3 DNA sequence: TGTGCCAGCAGCTCGGGACTAGCGGCCCGCGAGCAGTACTTC. Translating gives CASSSGLAAREQYF. The V gene is TRBV7-9, the J gene TRBJ2-7; 11 bases match TRBD2. CDR1 and CDR2 from the germline V gene are SEHNR and FQNEAQ (reference sequence). This CDR3 is built from 14 residues. Trimming took 4 bases from V and 6 from J; bases not matched to a gene: 5.

The rearrangement uses TRBV5-1 and TRBJ2-7; 7 bases line up with TRBD1. The CDR3 is 15 amino acids. With 4 bases clipped from V and 5 bases from J, the junction kept 12 bases outside the gene matches. Germline lookup yields CDR1 SGHRS and CDR2 YFSETQ. The CDR3 DNA sequence: TGCGCCAGCAGCACCCTCGGGACAGAGGCCGACGAGCAGTACTTC. Amino acids: CASSTLGTEADEQYF.

The chain joins TRBV28 to TRBJ2-3, with 9 nucleotides matching TRBD1. CDR1 and CDR2 (germline): MDHEN, SYDVKM. The CDR3 is 16 amino acids. Trimming took 7 bases from V and 4 from J; bases not matched to a gene: 12. In DNA, the CDR3 is TGTGCCAGCACCCTAACAGGGGGCATAAAGTCAGATACGCAGTATTTT. This translates into CASTLTGGIKSDTQYF.